This T cell receptor beta chain derives from a study of blood T cell repertoires in COVID-19. This CDR3 is built from 13 residues. Per the germline V gene, CDR1 is SNHLY and CDR2 is FYNNEI. Trimming cost V 4 bases and J 9 bases, with 13 bases left between them. Repertoires were generated with immunoSEQ multiplex PCR, while TCRdb's copy carries only in-frame clones and drops some. Of around 320,000 clones in the sample, around 89% are singletons; the top ten hold 6.9%. This receptor was taken from a woman between 25 and 40 years old who had recovered from COVID-19. The chain links TRBV2 to TRBJ2-1; the D gene is possibly TRBD1 (5 bases). Sequencing was performed on peripheral blood. The CDR3: CASSVLPRAEQFF. The CDR3 coding sequence is TGTGCCAGCAGTGTCCTCCCCAGGGCTGAGCAGTTCTTC.